These T cell receptor beta chains were read from a single sample in a study of T cell responses to AZD1222 COVID-19 vaccine. Sequenced by immunoSEQ multiplex PCR; TCRdb stores in-frame clones only, minus some. The profile shows tens of thousands of clones, about 88% of them singletons. This specimen consisted of peripheral blood, obtained 28 days after the second AZD1222 dose. The receptors stem from an adult who received the AZD1222 COVID-19 vaccine. Each CDR3 is given with its conserved first and last residue. D genes are given only for firm matches. Expanded clones get a size class; other rows say once, few or many, or leave the size out.

>TRBJ2-3|TRBD2|.|TRBV27
TGTGCCAGCAGTCCCATGGGTAGCGGGAACCGGGATACGCAGTATTTT
CASSPMGSGNRDTQYF
>TRBJ2-3|.|.|TRBV4-1
TGCGCCAGCAGCCCAGCTAGCACAGATACGCAGTATTTT
CASSPASTDTQYF
>TRBJ2-7|.|.|TRBV5-3
TGTGCCAGAAGCTTTATACCCTCCTACGAGCAGTACTTC
CARSFIPSYEQYF
>TRBJ2-1|.|.|TRBV28
TGTGCCAGCAGCCCCCCTTGGGGGAATGAGCAGTTCTTC
CASSPPWGNEQFF
>TRBJ1-1|TRBD1|few|TRBV12-3/TRBV12-4
TGTGCCAGCAGTTTAAGGGACAGCACTGAAGCTTTCTTT
CASSLRDSTEAFF
>TRBJ2-4|.|.|TRBV2
TGTGCCAGCAGTGTTTCGGAACTCCCAAACATTCAGTACTTC
CASSVSELPNIQYF
>TRBJ2-5|TRBD2|.|TRBV7-9
TGTGCCAGCAGCTCAGAGATCAGAGGCGGGAGGGGGACCCAGTACTTC
CASSSEIRGGRGTQYF
>TRBJ2-5|TRBD2|.|TRBV6-2/TRBV6-3
TGTGCCAGCAGTTACGATATGGGACTACCCCAAGAGACCCAGTACTTC
CASSYDMGLPQETQYF
>TRBJ1-1|.|.|TRBV5-1
TGCGCCAGCAGCTTGGGGTCTGAAGCTTTCTTT
CASSLGSEAFF
>TRBJ2-7|TRBD1|.|TRBV15
TGTGCCACCAGCAGAGAAATGGGGACAGGGCTTTCTTACGAGCAGTACTTC
CATSREMGTGLSYEQYF
>TRBJ2-5|TRBD1|.|TRBV28
TGTGCCAGCAGTTTAACAGGCCTACCACAGGGGTCGGAGACCCAGTACTTC
CASSLTGLPQGSETQYF
>TRBJ1-4|TRBD1|.|TRBV5-1
TGCGCCAGCAGCCTAGGACAGGGATGGTATGAAAAACTGTTTTTT
CASSLGQGWYEKLFF